This entry features one T cell receptor beta chain sequence. This clonotype was seen ten or more times. What antigen it recognizes has not been identified. Base quality data are lacking; no much larger clone is found one base away. From the germline V gene, CDR1 is MGHRA and CDR2 is YSYEKL. The junction shows trimming of 1 base on V and 5 bases on J, plus 9 bases between the germline ends. Including the terminal cysteine and phenylalanine, the CDR3 comprises 13 residues. The entry retains the CDR3 DNA only, 39 bases that are in frame from base 1. Hyperthyroidism was defined as stable when no progression to ophthalmopathy occurred within 18 months of follow-up. The hyperthyroidism patients were 18 to 65 years old and newly diagnosed, with a disease duration of less than 2 months. Patients were excluded if they had other autoimmune diseases, uncontrolled infections, pregnancy or lactation. Clinical symptoms, serum thyroxine, TRAb, thyroid ultrasound and orbital computed tomography formed the basis of the diagnosis. Ficoll-Paque density gradient centrifugation was used to isolate PBMCs from around 10 ml of fresh peripheral blood. Trizol reagent was used to extract the total RNA, and its quality was then checked on an Agilent 2100 Bioanalyzer.

The entry originates in a study of Graves' ophthalmopathy and Graves' hyperthyroidism listed by TCRdb under 2018. Regarding the research as a whole: Peripheral blood was collected at initial diagnosis, before any treatment. The study used TCR beta repertoire signatures to distinguish Graves' ophthalmopathy from Graves' hyperthyroidism and to predict progression to ophthalmopathy. In total, approximately 130 blood samples were TCR-sequenced: 40 to 45 ophthalmopathy, approximately 75 hyperthyroidism and some 17 hyperthyroidism-to-ophthalmopathy patients. A discovery set of 90 to 100 patients (43 ophthalmopathy, just over 55 stable hyperthyroidism) was enrolled to explore V-J signatures distinguishing ophthalmopathy from hyperthyroidism. An independent validation cohort was composed of about 20 hyperthyroidism patients and 15 to 17 patients who later progressed from hyperthyroidism to ophthalmopathy. T-cell repertoires of thyroid tissue and blood were compared in about six hyperthyroidism patients. Following sampling, methimazole starting at 30 mg daily was administered to hyperthyroidism patients, and high-dose intravenous methylprednisolone was administered to ophthalmopathy patients.

Study-level results and caveats: In cross-validation, the 13-signature model distinguished ophthalmopathy from stable hyperthyroidism with 85% to 90% sensitivity and approximately 81% specificity, and in the test set the corresponding values were about 80% and 75%. Sample size was not predetermined statistically, and investigators were not blinded to group allocation. In validation, the model predicted ophthalmopathy progression with over 60% sensitivity and around 72% specificity; roughly 11 predicted patients were CT-confirmed with GO in a median of approximately six months. Most expanded thyroid clonotypes with frequency above 0.001 were also detected in blood, suggesting blood repertoires may reflect the thyroid immune response.

TCR beta CDR3 regions were amplified from RNA transcripts for repertoire sequencing. HTBI primers and the Qiagen OneStep RT-PCR kit were used in a first-round RT-PCR, which was followed by a second-round multiplex PCR, size selection and purification. Libraries were sequenced paired-end with 100 bp reads on an Illumina HiSeq2000. In the original analysis: Reads were processed with SOAPnuke, discarding reads with adapters, uncalled bases, mean Phred below 15, or no exact constant-primer or identifier match. High-quality paired reads were merged with COPE v1.2.5. Clonotypes were defined as unique nucleotide sequences and were aligned to IMGT TRB V, D and J references using MiTCR v1.1. Analysis was restricted to V-J combinations with a frequency above 0.0001, which covered approximately 99% of repertoires. For each V-J combination, a TCR clonal expansion and chaos score was defined as the ratio of F50 clonal expansion to chaos observed in the TCRdist matrix. Welch's t-statistics and random forest were used to narrow the features down to roughly twelve V-J combinations, which were then fed into a naive Bayes classifier. Thyroid-blood repertoire similarity was quantified with the Morisita-Horn index. The public reads were quality trimmed at Q25 with fastp and then assembled into clones with MiXCR by TCRdb, keeping productive beta chains. CDR3 protein sequences are deduplicated, and each keeps its most common genes and DNA. The V and J calls were determined by TCRdb, not by the authors. The sample records roughly 400,000 distinct CDR3 sequences, about a sixth of which are singletons. The top ten constitute approximately 2.4% of the sample.

The clonotype originates from an adult woman with stable Graves' hyperthyroidism. Source material: peripheral blood. Here the chain combines TRBV4-1 and TRBJ2-7, with the identity of the D gene unclear. The nucleotides are TGCGCCAGCAGCCAAGTAAAAGTTGACGAGCAGTACTTC. Its translation is CASSQVKVDEQYF.